This TCR beta chain was sequenced for a study of blood T cell repertoires in COVID-19. Study summary: The samples span acute and convalescent COVID-19 from the United States, Italy and Spain. The cDNA or gDNA used as material had been derived from T cells, B-cell-depleted T cells, or PBMCs.

Authors' analysis steps: Amplification from reference gene primers served as the basis for estimated nucleated cell counts. Data came from immunoSEQ multiplex PCR; TCRdb stores just in-frame clones and leaves some out. Clone size and V and J calls were adopted from that table, with D and trimming inferred from the DNA. The sample contains around 700,000 clones, just under 90% of which appear only once. Deletions cut 6 bases from V and 5 bases from J, with 16 bases between. The germline gives CDR1 MGHRA, CDR2 YSYEKL. This CDR3 has 14 amino acids. The sequencing input was peripheral blood. The receptor comes from a woman between 18 and 30 years old with acute or convalescent COVID-19. V usage is TRBV4-1 and J usage is TRBJ1-1, with D maybe TRBD1 (6 bases). CDR3 in amino acids: CASSPQGGWTEAFF. In DNA, the CDR3 is TGCGCCAGCAGTCCACAGGGCGGGTGGACTGAAGCTTTCTTT.